The present T cell receptor (beta chain) was sequenced within a study of cytomegalovirus exposure and HLA in healthy donors. The study, taken as a whole, reports: A further, later analysis showed that HLA-associated TCR beta chains (compared with equally common others) were more clonally expanded.

About this clone: Its antigen is still unknown.

PCR was performed using 60 Vbeta and 13 Jbeta primers. Sequencing was performed with immunoSEQ multiplex PCR; in TCRdb, only in-frame clones are kept and a portion is missing. Here the sample spans 100,000 to 120,000 clones, 76% being singletons. The CDR3 runs 16 residues. Germline values: CDR1 SGHVS, CDR2 FNYEAQ. V lost 5 bases to trimming and J lost 5 bases; unmatched junction nucleotides: 13. The sequence derives from a middle-aged man in good health and CMV-seropositive. Specimen: PBMCs. The gene calls are TRBV7-6 and TRBJ2-7, with 9 nucleotides matching TRBD1. The CDR3 protein is CASSPVAGTGNHEQYF. Here the CDR3 DNA reads TGTGCCAGCAGCCCGGTGGCCGGGACAGGGAACCACGAGCAGTACTTC.